A few counts support the clone carrying this TCR beta chain. This entry belongs to a study of quantifying T cell responses using KT2 cells. For the study at large: TCR alpha and beta constant-region primers primed reverse transcription of RNA.

The cDNA 3' end received a ligated oligonucleotide with a UMI. The first PCR ran roughly 4 cycles with an equimolar RC1.1 and RC1.2 beta primer mix. TCRdb fed the UMI-ligation and nested PCR reads into MiXCR, producing one record per CDR3 protein. Here the sample spans 45,000 to 65,000 distinct CDR3 sequences, roughly 12% being singletons. Unfractionated PBMC were spiked with known numbers of KT2 clone cells. A range of KT2-to-PBMC ratios was made using fixed PBMC numbers. Germline V lookup: CDR1 MNHEY, CDR2 SVGAGI. The CDR3 consists of 14 residues. V was clipped by 6 bases and J by 6 bases, with 17 bases between them.

The sequencing input was PBMCs spiked with cells of the T cell clone KT2. The source of this sequence is a human donor. The genes are TRBV6-5 and TRBJ1-1, with D uncertain. The CDR3 nucleotides are TGTGCCAGCAGCAGATCCCACCGCCTGGCTGAAGCTTTCTTT. It codes for CASSRSHRLAEAFF.